The 8 T cell receptor beta chains below were found in one sample sequenced in a study of blood T cell repertoires in COVID-19. Clones were read by immunoSEQ multiplex PCR, and TCRdb kept only the in-frame ones, dropping some. The data contain 400,000 or so clones, approximately 87% of them singletons. Sequencing was carried out using PBMCs or T cells enriched from blood (not recorded which). The receptor set was obtained from a man in his forties in a cohort exposed to, infected with or recovered from COVID-19 (not recorded which).

The rearrangement joins TRBV5-1 to TRBJ2-3; 13 bases fit TRBD2. Germline-derived CDR1 and CDR2 are SGHRS and YFSETQ. The CDR3 extends over 19 amino acids. V dropped 2 bases and J dropped 1; count of bases not matched to a gene: 10. The CDR3 region has the DNA TGCGCCAGCAGCTTAAGGACTAGCGGGAGAAAGTCAGGCACAGATACGCAGTATTTT. It translates to CASSLRTSGRKSGTDTQYF.

The CDR3 region has the DNA TGTGCCTGGAGAACTAGCGGGGCCTACGAGCAGTACTTC. Translation gives CAWRTSGAYEQYF. The genes are TRBV30 and TRBJ2-7; 10 bases agree with TRBD2. Germline values: CDR1 GTSNPN, CDR2 SVGIG (reference sequence). The V and J ends lost 3 bases and 2 bases, in that order; junction bases with no gene match: 1. The CDR3 is 13 residues long.

This clone appeared a single time. The J gene is TRBJ2-1, the V gene TRBV11-1; 9 bases fit TRBD2. The CDR3 runs 15 residues. Germline trimming cut 5 bases from V and 5 bases from J; bases unmatched to any gene: 7. Germline assignment: CDR1 SGHAT and CDR2 FQDESV (reference sequence). The CDR3, as DNA: TGTGCCAGCAGCGACCGGACTAGCGCAAACAATGAGCAGTTCTTC. As protein: CASSDRTSANNEQFF.

V and J are TRBV10-3 and TRBJ2-1; 9 bases align to TRBD2. CDR3 length equals 15 residues. The trim removed 10 bases at V and 3 bases at J, leaving 10 bases unmatched. Per the germline V gene, CDR1 is ENHRY and CDR2 is SYGVKD. In DNA form, the CDR3 reads TGTGCCACCAAAATTAGCGGGAGCGACTACAATGAGCAGTTCTTC. Its translation: CATKISGSDYNEQFF.

The V call is TRBV3-1 (or the pseudogene TRBV3-2), the J call TRBJ1-5; D may be TRBD1 (5 bases). Trimming stripped 4 bases from V and 0 bases from J, with 7 bases between. The CDR3 is 14 residues long. Germline loops: CDR1 LGHDT, CDR2 YNNKEL (reference sequence). CDR3 nucleotide sequence: TGTGCCAGCAGCCCGGGGGGTAGCAATCAGCCCCAGCATTTT. Translation gives CASSPGGSNQPQHF.

This chain uses TRBV21-1 with TRBJ1-5. TRBV21-1 is labeled a pseudogene. This CDR3 spans 17 amino acids. The CDR3 DNA follows: TGTGCCAGCAGCTTGCCATGGGGCTGGGGAGGGAATCAGCCCCAGCATTTT. This codes for CASSLPWGWGGNQPQHF.

The chain has TRBV2 and TRBJ2-1, with TRBD2 identical over 13 bases. Germline CDR1 is SNHLY and CDR2 is FYNNEI. Unmatched junction bases numbered 8, after V lost 6 bases and J lost 9 bases. CDR3 length equals 15 residues. CDR3 residues: CASSERGTSGIEQFF. The CDR3 bases are TGTGCCAGCAGCGAGAGGGGGACTAGCGGGATTGAGCAGTTCTTC.

The V and J genes are TRBV4-1 and TRBJ2-7; TRBD2 is a possible D gene (5 bases). The V and J ends lost 4 bases and 2 bases respectively, with 15 bases between them. There are 15 residues in the CDR3. In germline, CDR1 is MGHRA, CDR2 YSYEKL. CDR3 loop: CASSPNRDSTYEQYF. The DNA of the CDR3 is TGCGCCAGCAGCCCGAACCGGGATAGCACCTACGAGCAGTACTTC.